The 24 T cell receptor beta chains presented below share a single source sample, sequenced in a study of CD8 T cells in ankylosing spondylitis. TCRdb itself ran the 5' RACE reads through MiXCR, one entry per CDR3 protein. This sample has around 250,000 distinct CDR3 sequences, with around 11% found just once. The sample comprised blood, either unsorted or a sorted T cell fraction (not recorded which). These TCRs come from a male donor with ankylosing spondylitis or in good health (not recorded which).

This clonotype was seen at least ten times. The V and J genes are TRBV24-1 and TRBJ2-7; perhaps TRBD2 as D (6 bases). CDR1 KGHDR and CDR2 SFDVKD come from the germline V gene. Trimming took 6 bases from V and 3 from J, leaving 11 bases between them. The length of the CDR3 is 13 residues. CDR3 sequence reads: CATSNSGGYEQYF. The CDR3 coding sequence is TGTGCCACCAGTAACTCCGGGGGCTACGAGCAGTACTTC.

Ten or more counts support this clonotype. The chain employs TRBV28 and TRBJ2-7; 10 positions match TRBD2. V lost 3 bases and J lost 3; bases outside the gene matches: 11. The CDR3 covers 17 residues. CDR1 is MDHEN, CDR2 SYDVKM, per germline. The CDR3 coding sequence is TGTGCCAGCAGTTTCACTAGCGGGACCATTATTTACTACGAGCAGTACTTC. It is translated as CASSFTSGTIIYYEQYF.

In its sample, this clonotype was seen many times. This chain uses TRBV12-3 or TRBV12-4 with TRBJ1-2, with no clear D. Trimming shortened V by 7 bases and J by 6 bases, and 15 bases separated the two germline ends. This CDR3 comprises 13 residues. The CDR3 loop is CASTPSRANGYTF. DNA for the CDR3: TGTGCCAGCACCCCGTCGAGGGCTAATGGCTACACCTTC.

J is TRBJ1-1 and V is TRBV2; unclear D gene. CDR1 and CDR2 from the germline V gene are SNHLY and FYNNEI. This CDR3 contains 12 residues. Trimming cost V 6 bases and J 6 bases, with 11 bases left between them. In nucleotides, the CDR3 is TGTGCCAGCAGAGCCGACGAGGCTGAAGCTTTCTTT. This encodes CASRADEAEAFF.

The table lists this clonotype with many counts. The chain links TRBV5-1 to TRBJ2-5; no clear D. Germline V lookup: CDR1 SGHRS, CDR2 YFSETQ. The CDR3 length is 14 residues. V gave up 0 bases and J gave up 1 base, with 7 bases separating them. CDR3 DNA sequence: TGCGCCAGCAGCTTGGACTATCCCCAAGAGACCCAGTACTTC. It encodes CASSLDYPQETQYF. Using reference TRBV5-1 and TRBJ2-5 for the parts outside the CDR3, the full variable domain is KAGVTQTPRYLIKTRGQQVTLSCSPISGHRSVSWYQQTPGQGLQFLFEYFSETQRNKGNFPGRFSGRQFSNSRSEMNVSTLELGDSALYLCASSLDYPQETQYFGPGTRLLVL.

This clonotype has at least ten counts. The CDR3 loop reads CSARGNGVYEQYF. The CDR3 DNA follows: TGCAGTGCTAGAGGCAACGGGGTCTACGAGCAGTACTTC. The rearrangement links TRBV20-1 to TRBJ2-7, with D perhaps TRBD2 (5 bases). The CDR3 contains 13 residues. Germline CDR1 reads DFQATT; CDR2 reads SNEGSKA (reference sequence). V was shortened by 1 base and J by 3 bases, with 10 bases between the two germline ends.

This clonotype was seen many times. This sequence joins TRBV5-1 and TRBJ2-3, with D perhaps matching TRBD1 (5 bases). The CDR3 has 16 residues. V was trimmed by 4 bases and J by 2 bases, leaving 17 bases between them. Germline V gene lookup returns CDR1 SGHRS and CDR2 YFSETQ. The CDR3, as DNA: TGCGCCAGCAGCCTAGGTGGGCAGGGAATCACAGATACGCAGTATTTT. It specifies CASSLGGQGITDTQYF.

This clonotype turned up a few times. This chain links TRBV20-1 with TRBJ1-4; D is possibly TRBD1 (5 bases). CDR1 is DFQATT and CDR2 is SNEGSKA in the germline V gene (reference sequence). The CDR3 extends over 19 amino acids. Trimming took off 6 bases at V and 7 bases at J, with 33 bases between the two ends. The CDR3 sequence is CSAQAAGGTVHLIPEKLFF. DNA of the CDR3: TGCAGTGCCCAGGCTGCCGGAGGGACGGTACACTTGATACCTGAAAAACTGTTTTTT.

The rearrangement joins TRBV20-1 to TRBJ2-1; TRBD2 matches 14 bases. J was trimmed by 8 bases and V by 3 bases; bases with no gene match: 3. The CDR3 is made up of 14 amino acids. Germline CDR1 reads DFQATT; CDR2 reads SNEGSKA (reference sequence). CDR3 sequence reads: CSARTSGGAHEQFF. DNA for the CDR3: TGCAGTGCTAGGACTAGCGGGGGGGCCCATGAGCAGTTCTTC.

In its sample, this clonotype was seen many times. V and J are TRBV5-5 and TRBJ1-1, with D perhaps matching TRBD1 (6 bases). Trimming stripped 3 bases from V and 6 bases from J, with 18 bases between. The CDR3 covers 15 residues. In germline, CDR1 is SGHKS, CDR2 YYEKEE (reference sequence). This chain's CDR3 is CASSSRDRWVSEAFF. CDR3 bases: TGTGCCAGCAGCTCCCGAGACAGGTGGGTCTCTGAAGCTTTCTTT.

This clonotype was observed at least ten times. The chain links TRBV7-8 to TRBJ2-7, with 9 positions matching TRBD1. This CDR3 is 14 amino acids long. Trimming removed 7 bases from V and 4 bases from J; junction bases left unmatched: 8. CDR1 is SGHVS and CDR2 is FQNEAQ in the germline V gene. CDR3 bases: TGTGCCAGCAACCCCGGGACAGGGTTTTACGAGCAGTACTTC. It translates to CASNPGTGFYEQYF. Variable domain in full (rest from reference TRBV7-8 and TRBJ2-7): GAGVSQSPRYKVAKRGQDVALRCDPISGHVSLFWYQQALGQGPEFLTYFQNEAQLDKSGLPSDRFFAERPEGSVSTLKIQRTQQEDSAVYLCASNPGTGFYEQYFGPGTRLTVT.

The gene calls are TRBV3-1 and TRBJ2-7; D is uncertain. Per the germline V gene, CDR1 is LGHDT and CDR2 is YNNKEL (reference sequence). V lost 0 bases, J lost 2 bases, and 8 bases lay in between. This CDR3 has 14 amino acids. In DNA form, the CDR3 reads TGTGCCAGCAGCCAAGAAGGGCGCCCCTACGAGCAGTACTTC. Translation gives CASSQEGRPYEQYF.

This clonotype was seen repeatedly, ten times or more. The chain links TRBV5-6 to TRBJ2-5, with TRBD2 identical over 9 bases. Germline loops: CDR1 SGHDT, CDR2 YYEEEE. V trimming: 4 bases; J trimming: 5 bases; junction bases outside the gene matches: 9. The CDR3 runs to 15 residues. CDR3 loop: CASSQKREVFETQYF. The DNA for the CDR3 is TGTGCCAGCAGCCAGAAGCGGGAGGTTTTTGAGACCCAGTACTTC.

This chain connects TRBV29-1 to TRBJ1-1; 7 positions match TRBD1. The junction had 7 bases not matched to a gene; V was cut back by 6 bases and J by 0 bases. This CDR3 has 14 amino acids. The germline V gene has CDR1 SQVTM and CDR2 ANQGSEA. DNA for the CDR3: TGCAGCGTGGGACAGTCCTCTATGAACACTGAAGCTTTCTTT. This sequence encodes CSVGQSSMNTEAFF.

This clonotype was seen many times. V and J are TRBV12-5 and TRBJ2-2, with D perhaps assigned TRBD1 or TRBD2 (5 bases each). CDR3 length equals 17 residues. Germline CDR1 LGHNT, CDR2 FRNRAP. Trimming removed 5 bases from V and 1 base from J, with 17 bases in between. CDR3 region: CASGPLGTAVNTGELFF. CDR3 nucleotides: TGTGCTAGTGGTCCCCTAGGGACGGCCGTGAACACCGGGGAGCTGTTTTTT.

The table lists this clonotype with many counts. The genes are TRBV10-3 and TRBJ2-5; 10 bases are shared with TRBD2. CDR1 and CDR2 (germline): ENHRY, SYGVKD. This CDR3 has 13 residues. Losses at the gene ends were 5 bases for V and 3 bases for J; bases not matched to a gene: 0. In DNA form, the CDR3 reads TGTGCCATCAGTCTAGCGGGGGAAGAGACCCAGTACTTC. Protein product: CAISLAGEETQYF.

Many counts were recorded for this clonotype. Written as DNA, the CDR3 is TGTGCCAGCAGTGTGGACAGGACCTACGAGCAGTACTTC. This translates into CASSVDRTYEQYF. This chain joins TRBV6-1 and TRBJ2-7, with TRBD1 matching 7 bases. The CDR3 loop spans 13 amino acids. After removal of 4 bases from V and 2 bases from J, the junction contained 2 bases not matched to a gene. The V gene's germline CDR1 is MNHNS and CDR2 SASEGT.

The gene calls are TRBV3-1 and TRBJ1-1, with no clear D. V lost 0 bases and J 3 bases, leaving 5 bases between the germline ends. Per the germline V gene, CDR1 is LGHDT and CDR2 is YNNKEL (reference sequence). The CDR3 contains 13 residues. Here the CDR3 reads CASSQEGYTEAFF. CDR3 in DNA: TGTGCCAGCAGCCAAGAGGGGTACACTGAAGCTTTCTTT.

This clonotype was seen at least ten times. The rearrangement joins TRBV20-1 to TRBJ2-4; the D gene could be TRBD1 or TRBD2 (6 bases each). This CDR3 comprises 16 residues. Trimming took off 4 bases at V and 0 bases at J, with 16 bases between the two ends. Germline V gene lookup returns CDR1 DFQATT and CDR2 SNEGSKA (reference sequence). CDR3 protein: CSAKEGGPLAKNIQYF. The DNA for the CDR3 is TGCAGTGCTAAAGAGGGGGGCCCACTAGCCAAAAACATTCAGTACTTC.

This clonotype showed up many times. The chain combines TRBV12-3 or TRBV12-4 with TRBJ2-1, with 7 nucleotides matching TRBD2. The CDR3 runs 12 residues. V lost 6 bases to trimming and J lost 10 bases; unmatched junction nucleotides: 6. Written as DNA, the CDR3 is TGTGCCAGCAGCAGGGCGGGAGTAGAGCAGTTCTTC. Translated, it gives CASSRAGVEQFF.

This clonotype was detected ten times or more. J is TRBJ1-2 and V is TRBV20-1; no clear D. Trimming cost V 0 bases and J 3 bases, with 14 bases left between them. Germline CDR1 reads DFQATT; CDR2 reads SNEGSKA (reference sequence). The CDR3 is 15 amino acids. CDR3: CSARDRQSPDYGYTF. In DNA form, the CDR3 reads TGCAGTGCTAGAGATCGTCAGAGTCCCGACTATGGCTACACCTTC.

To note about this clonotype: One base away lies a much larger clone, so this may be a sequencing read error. In DNA, the CDR3 is TGTGTCAGCAGCTTAGATCACGGGAGGGGACCCCAAGAGACCCAGTACTTC. Translating gives CVSSLDHGRGPQETQYF. The rearrangement joins TRBV11-2 to TRBJ2-5, with 8 bases aligning to TRBD2. The CDR3 loop spans 17 amino acids. Germline V gene data show CDR1 as SGHAT and CDR2 as FQNNGV.

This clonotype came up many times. The CDR3 nucleotides read TGTGCCAGCAGTTACCAAGGGACAGGGGAGTATGGCTACACCTTC. Protein sequence: CASSYQGTGEYGYTF. This chain uses TRBV6-5 with TRBJ1-2; TRBD1 matches 10 bases. Losses at the gene ends were 2 bases for V and 5 bases for J; bases not matched to a gene: 5. There are 15 residues in the CDR3. Germline CDR1 MNHEY, CDR2 SVGAGI.

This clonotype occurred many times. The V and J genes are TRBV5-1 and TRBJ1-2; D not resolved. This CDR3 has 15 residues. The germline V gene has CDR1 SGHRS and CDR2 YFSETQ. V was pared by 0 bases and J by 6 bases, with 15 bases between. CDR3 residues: CASSLGQLGVNGYTF. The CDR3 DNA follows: TGCGCCAGCAGCTTGGGTCAGTTGGGAGTCAATGGCTACACCTTC. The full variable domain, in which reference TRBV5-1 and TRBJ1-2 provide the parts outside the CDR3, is KAGVTQTPRYLIKTRGQQVTLSCSPISGHRSVSWYQQTPGQGLQFLFEYFSETQRNKGNFPGRFSGRQFSNSRSEMNVSTLELGDSALYLCASSLGQLGVNGYTFGSGTRLTVV.